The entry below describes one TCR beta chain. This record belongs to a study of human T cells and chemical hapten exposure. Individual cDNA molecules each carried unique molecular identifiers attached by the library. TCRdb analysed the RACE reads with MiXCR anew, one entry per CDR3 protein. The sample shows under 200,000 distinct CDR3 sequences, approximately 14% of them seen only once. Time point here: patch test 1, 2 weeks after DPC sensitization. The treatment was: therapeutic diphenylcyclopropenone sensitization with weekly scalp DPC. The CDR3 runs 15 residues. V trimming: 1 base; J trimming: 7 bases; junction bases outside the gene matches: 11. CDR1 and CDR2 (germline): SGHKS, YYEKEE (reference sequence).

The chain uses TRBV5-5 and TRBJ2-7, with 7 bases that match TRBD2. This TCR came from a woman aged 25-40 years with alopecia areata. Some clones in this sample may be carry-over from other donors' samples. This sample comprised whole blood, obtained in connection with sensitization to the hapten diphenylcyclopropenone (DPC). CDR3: CASSLRLAVLGEQYF. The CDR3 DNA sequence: TGTGCCAGCAGCTTGCGGCTAGCGGTTTTGGGAGAGCAGTACTTC. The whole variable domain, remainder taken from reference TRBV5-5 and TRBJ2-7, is DAGVTQSPTHLIKTRGQQVTLRCSPISGHKSVSWYQQVLGQGPQFIFQYYEKEERGRGNFPDRFSARQFPNYSSELNVNALLLGDSALYLCASSLRLAVLGEQYFGPGTRLTVT.